The 20 T cell receptor beta chains below come from one sample, sequenced in a study of control samples from healthy donors and cancer patients. Sequenced by immunoSEQ multiplex PCR; TCRdb stores in-frame clones only, minus some. Of some 120,000 clones detected, 75% to 95% appear once; the ten largest clones hold 2% to 2.5%. The sample consisted of blood. The source of these receptors is a young man in good health.

The chain uses TRBV19 and TRBJ2-1, with D possibly matching TRBD2 (6 bases). In germline, CDR1 is LNHDA, CDR2 SQIVND (reference sequence). CDR3 size: 16 residues. V lost 3 bases, J lost 7 bases, and 19 bases lay in between. CDR3 loop: CASSIKAGNPRNEQFF. The CDR3 DNA reads TGTGCCAGTAGTATTAAGGCGGGGAACCCCCGTAATGAGCAGTTCTTC.

The chain uses TRBV5-6 and TRBJ1-2; 8 nucleotides agree with TRBD1. Germline V CDR1 and CDR2: SGHDT, YYEEEE. This CDR3 is built from 13 residues. The ends lost 0 bases at V and 7 bases at J; junction bases unmatched: 2. CDR3 amino acids: CASSLGQGTGYTF. CDR3 sequence (DNA): TGTGCCAGCAGCTTGGGACAGGGGACTGGCTACACCTTC.

This rearrangement joins TRBV2 to TRBJ2-5, with 7 positions matching TRBD1. The germline CDR1 and CDR2 sequences are SNHLY and FYNNEI. V lost 4 bases to trimming and J lost 5 bases; unmatched junction nucleotides: 4. The CDR3 is 13 residues long. In DNA form, the CDR3 reads TGTGCCAGCAGTGTAGGGGGCCCGGAGACCCAGTACTTC. Translating it yields CASSVGGPETQYF.

J is TRBJ2-1 and V is TRBV25-1; possibly TRBD2 for D (6 bases). The CDR3 totals 16 residues. Germline CDR1 reads MGHDK; CDR2 reads SYGVNS. Trimming stripped 3 bases from V and 1 base from J, with 13 bases between. CDR3 sequence: CASSDSAGISYNEQFF. The CDR3 DNA follows: TGTGCCAGCAGTGACTCGGCGGGGATTTCCTACAATGAGCAGTTCTTC.

This chain links TRBV7-3 with TRBJ1-1, with a possible D match to TRBD1 (5 bases). The length of the CDR3 is 14 residues. V lost 4 bases to trimming and J lost 0 bases, with 9 bases between them. The germline CDR1 and CDR2 sequences are SGHTA and FQGTGA. In nucleotides, the CDR3 is TGTGCCAGCAGCTCCCGGGGCTTGAACACTGAAGCTTTCTTT. This codes for CASSSRGLNTEAFF.

This clone was found once. The chain links TRBV28 to TRBJ2-1; D remains unclear. Trimming left V 7 bases short and J 2 bases short, with 12 bases between. CDR3 size: 14 residues. Germline V gene lookup returns CDR1 MDHEN and CDR2 SYDVKM. The CDR3 is CASMASRPYNEQFF. The CDR3 DNA reads TGTGCCAGCATGGCCTCGCGGCCCTACAATGAGCAGTTCTTC.

The rearrangement uses TRBV30 and TRBJ1-1, with no clear D. The CDR3 is 15 residues long. Germline V gene sequence: CDR1 GTSNPN, CDR2 SVGIG (reference sequence). The V end lost 2 bases, the J end lost 4 bases, and 17 bases lay between the germline ends. The CDR3, as DNA: TGTGCCTGGAGTCCCTCCCGGGGAGGGAGCACTGAAGCTTTCTTT. The encoded protein is CAWSPSRGGSTEAFF.

This clone was recorded once. The chain joins TRBV30 to TRBJ2-2; D gene ambiguous. The CDR3 sequence is 14 residues long. The V end lost 0 bases, the J end lost 7 bases, and 12 bases lay between the germline ends. The germline CDR1 and CDR2 sequences are GTSNPN and SVGIG (reference sequence). CDR3 in amino acids: CAWSVPAVVGELFF. The CDR3 DNA follows: TGTGCCTGGAGTGTACCTGCAGTCGTCGGGGAGCTGTTTTTT.

V gene TRBV27 combines with J gene TRBJ1-5; 7 positions match TRBD1. The CDR3 is made up of 14 amino acids. V lost 6 bases and J lost 3; bases outside the gene matches: 5. Germline assignment: CDR1 MNHEY and CDR2 SMNVEV (reference sequence). The CDR3 sequence: CASRRTGSNQPQHF. The CDR3 DNA sequence: TGTGCCAGCAGAAGGACAGGTTCCAATCAGCCCCAGCATTTT.

The chain couples TRBV29-1 to TRBJ2-5, with a weak D call TRBD2 (6 bases). The germline gives CDR1 SQVTM, CDR2 ANQGSEA. This CDR3 region has 12 residues. The CDR3 spells CSAGLYEGTQYF. CDR3 coding DNA: TGCAGTGCGGGACTCTATGAAGGGACCCAGTACTTC.

The chain employs TRBV6-5 and TRBJ1-6; D remains ambiguous. This CDR3 comprises 15 residues. Germline V gene data show CDR1 as MNHEY and CDR2 as SVGAGI. V dropped 7 bases and J dropped 0 bases, with 10 bases sitting between them. CDR3 loop: CASNRRSSYNSPLHF. The CDR3 DNA sequence: TGTGCCAGCAACCGCAGGAGCTCCTATAATTCACCCCTCCACTTT.

The chain joins TRBV30 to TRBJ1-1; no firm D call. The CDR3 length is 12 residues. From germline, CDR1 is GTSNPN and CDR2 SVGIG (reference sequence). V lost 4 bases and J lost 0, with 6 bases in between. CDR3 amino acids: CAWTRMNTEAFF. CDR3 coding DNA: TGTGCCTGGACCAGGATGAACACTGAAGCTTTCTTT.

The V gene is TRBV28, the J gene TRBJ1-6; 7 positions match TRBD1. Germline CDR1 is MDHEN and CDR2 is SYDVKM. The CDR3 length is 15 residues. Trimming at V came to 6 bases and at J to 6 bases, leaving 8 bases not matched to a gene. The CDR3 DNA reads as TGTGCCAGCAGGTCCAGGGGGATGGGTAATTCACCCCTCCACTTT. This codes for CASRSRGMGNSPLHF.

J is TRBJ2-7 and V is TRBV15; D may match TRBD1 or TRBD2 (5 bases each). The CDR3 totals 12 residues. Deletions cut 3 bases from V and 5 bases from J, with 8 bases between. Per germline, CDR1 LNHNV and CDR2 YYDKDF (reference sequence). The CDR3 sequence is CATSRGRNEQYF. CDR3 coding DNA: TGTGCCACCAGCAGGGGACGGAACGAGCAGTACTTC.

J is TRBJ1-2 and V is TRBV10-2; D is uncertain. The CDR3 consists of 15 residues. Germline CDR1 WSHSY, CDR2 SAAADI. V was pared by 0 bases and J by 8 bases, with 16 bases between. CDR3 in DNA: TGCGCCAGCAGTGAGTCGAGGTCAGCTCCGGAGGGCTACACCTTC. Translating it yields CASSESRSAPEGYTF.

This clone came up once. The chain couples TRBV28 to TRBJ1-5; D unresolved. CDR3 size: 15 residues. Germline CDR1 is MDHEN and CDR2 is SYDVKM. Between the trimmed V and J ends, which lost 5 bases and 7 bases, there was a span of 18 bases. In DNA, the CDR3 is TGTGCCAGCAGTCCCCGGGGTGGGGTAAGGCAGCCCCAGCATTTT. This translates into CASSPRGGVRQPQHF. The full variable domain, with the rest looked up from reference TRBV28 and TRBJ1-5, is DVKVTQSSRYLVKRTGEKVFLECVQDMDHENMFWYRQDPGLGLRLIYFSYDVKMKEKGDIPEGYSVSREKKERFSLILESASTNQTSMYLCASSPRGGVRQPQHFGDGTRLSIL.

The chain couples TRBV5-1 to TRBJ2-1; unclear D gene. Trimming pared 0 bases from V and 8 bases from J, leaving 15 bases between. CDR3 length equals 15 residues. Germline CDR1 SGHRS, CDR2 YFSETQ. CDR3 amino acids: CASSLAKDIRDEQFF. As DNA, the CDR3 is TGCGCCAGCAGCTTGGCCAAAGACATTAGGGATGAGCAGTTCTTC. Full variable domain (rest looked up from reference TRBV5-1 and TRBJ2-1): KAGVTQTPRYLIKTRGQQVTLSCSPISGHRSVSWYQQTPGQGLQFLFEYFSETQRNKGNFPGRFSGRQFSNSRSEMNVSTLELGDSALYLCASSLAKDIRDEQFFGPGTRLTVL.

The chain links TRBV6-4 to TRBJ1-1; 7 nucleotides line up with TRBD1. The J segment lost 2 bases and the V segment lost 0 bases, leaving 6 bases of the junction unmatched. CDR1 and CDR2 (germline): MRHNA, SNTAGT. CDR3 length equals 16 residues. The CDR3 sequence: CASSDSMRDSNTEAFF. The CDR3 DNA is TGTGCCAGCAGTGACTCCATGAGGGACAGTAACACTGAAGCTTTCTTT.

This chain connects TRBV19 to TRBJ1-6; possible D gene TRBD1, 6 bases. In germline, CDR1 is LNHDA, CDR2 SQIVND (reference sequence). The V and J ends lost 4 bases and 2 bases respectively, with 9 bases between them. The CDR3 sequence is 15 residues long. CDR3 in DNA: TGTGCCAGTAGTACAGGGGACCCCTATAATTCACCCCTCCACTTT. This translates into CASSTGDPYNSPLHF.

The CDR3: CASSLSGDQPQHF. The CDR3 DNA is TGTGCCAGCAGCCTTTCTGGGGACCAGCCCCAGCATTTT. V gene TRBV6-2 or TRBV6-3 combines with J gene TRBJ1-5; possibly TRBD1 for D (5 bases). V lost 6 bases, J lost 7 bases, and 13 bases lay in between. Germline-derived CDR1 and CDR2 are MNHEY and SVGEGT. The CDR3 totals 13 residues.